Listed below are T cell receptor beta chains from one sample, sequenced in a study of blood T cells in healthy people across ages. TCRdb ran MiXCR on the 5' RACE reads and lists one entry per CDR3 protein. The sample shows 1.5 million to 2 million distinct CDR3 sequences, roughly 30% of them seen only once. Source material: blood. The receptor source for this set is a woman aged 30 to 39 in good health. The CDR3 runs from the conserved cysteine through the conserved F or W. Fields, in order: D gene, clone size, J gene, V gene, CDR3 DNA, CDR3 protein. A D gene is named only where the DNA matches it firmly. Some rows mark clone size as missing; the rest say once, few, many or name a class of expanded clone.

D: TRBD1; size: few; J: TRBJ1-2; V: TRBV6-1; DNA: TGTGCCAGCAGCGCCTCCACGACAGGGGACTATGGCTACACCTTC; CDR3: CASSASTTGDYGYTF
D: TRBD1; size: few; J: TRBJ2-5; V: TRBV9; DNA: TGTGCCAGCAGCCGAGGGGACAGGCCGTTCCAAGAGACCCAGTACTTC; CDR3: CASSRGDRPFQETQYF
D: TRBD1; size: few; J: TRBJ1-1; V: TRBV5-5; DNA: TGTGCCAGCAGTAGAAGGGGACAGGGGGTCCTCGGGGACACTGAAGCTTTCTTT; CDR3: CASSRRGQGVLGDTEAFF
D: TRBD2; size: .; J: TRBJ2-1; V: TRBV7-9; DNA: TGTGCCAGCAGCAAACGACTAGCGGGGGGGACCCACAATGAGCAGTTCTTC; CDR3: CASSKRLAGGTHNEQFF
D: .; size: few; J: TRBJ1-5; V: TRBV20-1; DNA: TGCAGTGTAACCAGAGGCCCTAGCAATCAGCCCCAGCATTTT; CDR3: CSVTRGPSNQPQHF
D: .; size: few; J: TRBJ2-1; V: TRBV9; DNA: TGTGCCAGCAGCCGCCCTAGGAATGAGCAGTTCTTC; CDR3: CASSRPRNEQFF
D: TRBD1; size: .; J: TRBJ2-3; V: TRBV5-6; DNA: TGTGCCAGCAGCCGGACAGGGGAATCTGATACGCAGTATTTT; CDR3: CASSRTGESDTQYF
D: .; size: .; J: TRBJ2-3; V: TRBV9; DNA: TGTGCCAGCAGCCCAAACCTGGGTGGAAAGGATACGCAGTATTTT; CDR3: CASSPNLGGKDTQYF
D: .; size: few; J: TRBJ2-3; V: TRBV3-1; DNA: TGTGCCAGCAGCCCCTCGGGATTCCGCGATACGCAGTATTTT; CDR3: CASSPSGFRDTQYF
D: TRBD2; size: once; J: TRBJ2-1; V: TRBV3-1; DNA: TGTGCCAGCAGCCGAGGCGGACTAGCGGGGGTAAGGATGGTCAATGAGCAGTTCTTC; CDR3: CASSRGGLAGVRMVNEQFF
D: TRBD2; size: few; J: TRBJ2-1; V: TRBV24-1; DNA: TGTGCCACCAGTGAAGCGGGAGGGCAAAACTACGATGAGCAGTTCTTC; CDR3: CATSEAGGQNYDEQFF
D: .; size: .; J: TRBJ2-1; V: TRBV12-3/TRBV12-4; DNA: TGTGCCAGCAGAACAGGGAGCTCCTACAATGAGCAGTTCTTC; CDR3: CASRTGSSYNEQFF
D: .; size: few; J: TRBJ2-5; V: TRBV9; DNA: TGTGCCAACAGCGTAGGAGGGGTTCAAGAGACCCAGTACTTC; CDR3: CANSVGGVQETQYF
D: TRBD1; size: .; J: TRBJ1-1; V: TRBV3-1; DNA: TGTGCCAGCAGCCCGCTGACAGGGGCCCCTGAAGCTTTCTTT; CDR3: CASSPLTGAPEAFF
D: TRBD2; size: once; J: TRBJ2-3; V: TRBV12-3/TRBV12-4; DNA: TGTGCCAGCAGTTCTTGGGGAGTTGGGGGGGTCACAGATACGCAGTATTTT; CDR3: CASSSWGVGGVTDTQYF
D: .; size: .; J: TRBJ2-1; V: TRBV18; DNA: TGTGCCAGCTCCCCGCGGGTAAATGAGCAGTTCTTC; CDR3: CASSPRVNEQFF
D: .; size: .; J: TRBJ2-5; V: TRBV11-2; DNA: TGTGCCAGCAGCTTAGAGCGAGGTGGGGACATCTCCAAAGAGACCCAGTACTTC; CDR3: CASSLERGGDISKETQYF
D: TRBD2; size: many; J: TRBJ2-7; V: TRBV29-1; DNA: TGCAGCGTGTGGGGACTAGCGGGAGATGAGCAGTACTTC; CDR3: CSVWGLAGDEQYF
D: .; size: .; J: TRBJ2-3; V: TRBV3-1; DNA: TGTGCCAGCAGCCAAGGGTATAGACTGCAGGTAGTCACAGATACGCAGTATTTT; CDR3: CASSQGYRLQVVTDTQYF
D: .; size: .; J: TRBJ1-1; V: TRBV10-3; DNA: TGTGCCGTCAGGGAGACAGTGAACACTGAAGCTTTCTTT; CDR3: CAVRETVNTEAFF
D: .; size: many; J: TRBJ2-7; V: TRBV10-3; DNA: TGTGCCATCAGTGAGGAACGGGAAGTGAGGGAGCAGTACTTC; CDR3: CAISEEREVREQYF
D: TRBD1; size: .; J: TRBJ1-2; V: TRBV29-1; DNA: TGCGGCGTTGACAGGGGCAACTATGGCTACACCTTC; CDR3: CGVDRGNYGYTF
D: .; size: .; J: TRBJ1-1; V: TRBV7-9; DNA: TGTGCCAGCACCCTTGGGGCGGCGTCCACTGAAGCTTTCTTT; CDR3: CASTLGAASTEAFF
D: .; size: few; J: TRBJ2-7; V: TRBV5-5; DNA: TGTGCCAGCAGCTTAGTCATATTAGGATTGAGCTCCTACGAGCAGTACTTC; CDR3: CASSLVILGLSSYEQYF
D: .; size: .; J: TRBJ1-1; V: TRBV7-9; DNA: TGTGCCAGCAGCTCCCCGGGGAATTTGAACACTGAAGCTTTCTTT; CDR3: CASSSPGNLNTEAFF
D: .; size: .; J: TRBJ2-2; V: TRBV4-1; DNA: TGCGCCAGCAGCCAAGAGACAGTGACACCCTGGGGCGGGGAGCTGTTTTTT; CDR3: CASSQETVTPWGGELFF
D: .; size: .; J: TRBJ1-1; V: TRBV5-1; DNA: TGCGCCAGCAGCCTGGGGGAGACCATGAACACTGAAGCTTTCTTT; CDR3: CASSLGETMNTEAFF